The clone carrying this TCR beta chain was observed once. The data were obtained in a study of shared clonotypes between healthy human individuals. Turning to the study itself: Per donor, CD8 memory used one plate, CD8 naive used two, CD4 memory used three and CD4 naive used three.

Repertoires were generated with immunoSEQ multiplex PCR, while TCRdb's copy carries only in-frame clones and drops some. Among about 820,000 clones listed, 80% to 95% were seen once. CD45RO negativity and positive selection for CCR7 defined naive CD8 cells, a population that excluded terminally differentiated effector memory CD45RA+ cells. The healthy adult donors were HIV-negative and reported no recent acute infections or vaccinations. All donors were Caucasian adults living in Nashville, Tennessee. The CDR3 consists of 14 residues. Germline-derived CDR1 and CDR2 are MNHEY and SMNVEV (reference sequence). Trimming cost V 3 bases and J 5 bases; bases outside gene matches: 6.

Sequenced input: naive CD8+ T cells sorted from blood. The chain couples TRBV27 to TRBJ2-7; TRBD1 matches 8 bases. This clonotype was sampled from a man in his thirties or forties in good health. The CDR3: CASSFSRGLNEQYF. Here the CDR3 DNA reads TGTGCCAGCAGTTTCAGCAGGGGGCTGAACGAGCAGTACTTC.